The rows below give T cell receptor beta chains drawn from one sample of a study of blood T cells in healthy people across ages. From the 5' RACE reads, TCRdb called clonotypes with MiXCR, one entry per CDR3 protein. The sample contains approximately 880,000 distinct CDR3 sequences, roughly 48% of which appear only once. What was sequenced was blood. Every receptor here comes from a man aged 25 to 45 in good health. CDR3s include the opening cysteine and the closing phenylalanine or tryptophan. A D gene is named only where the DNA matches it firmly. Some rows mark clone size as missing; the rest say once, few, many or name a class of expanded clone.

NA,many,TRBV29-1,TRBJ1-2,CSVDDREDYGYTF,TGCAGCGTTGATGACAGAGAAGACTATGGCTACACCTTC
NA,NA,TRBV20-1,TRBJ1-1,CSAGVGPRAFF,TGCAGTGCTGGGGTAGGGCCCAGAGCTTTCTTT
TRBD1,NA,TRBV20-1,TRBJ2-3,CSASRQTGISTDTQYF,TGCAGTGCTAGTCGTCAGACAGGGATAAGCACAGATACGCAGTATTTT
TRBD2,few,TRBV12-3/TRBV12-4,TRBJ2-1,CASKTTGTSGLEQFF,TGTGCCAGCAAGACGACCGGGACTAGCGGGTTAGAGCAGTTCTTC
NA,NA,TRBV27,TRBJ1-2,CASSLRQENYGYTF,TGTGCCAGCAGTTTAAGACAGGAGAACTATGGCTACACCTTC
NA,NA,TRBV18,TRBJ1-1,CASSEKTGTEAFF,TGTGCCAGCTCAGAGAAGACTGGCACTGAAGCTTTCTTT
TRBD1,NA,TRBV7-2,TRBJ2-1,CASSPYRGFSYNEQFF,TGTGCCAGCAGCCCATACAGGGGGTTCTCCTACAATGAGCAGTTCTTC
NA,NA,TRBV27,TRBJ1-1,CASSPNTGQAPEAFF,TGTGCCAGCAGTCCCAACACGGGGCAGGCTCCTGAAGCTTTCTTT
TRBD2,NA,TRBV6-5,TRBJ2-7,CASSPGLAAYEQYF,TGTGCCAGCAGTCCGGGACTAGCAGCCTACGAGCAGTACTTC
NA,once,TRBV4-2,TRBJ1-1,CASSQETDPNTEAFF,TGTGCCAGCAGCCAAGAGACAGACCCTAACACTGAAGCTTTCTTT
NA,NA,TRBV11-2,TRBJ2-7,CASGQLGNEQYF,TGTGCCAGCGGACAACTAGGAAACGAGCAGTACTTC
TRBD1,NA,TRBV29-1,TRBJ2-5,CSVVPRGLREQYF,TGCAGCGTTGTCCCCAGGGGGCTAAGGGAGCAGTACTTC
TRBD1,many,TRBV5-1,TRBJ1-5,CASSQTGGNQPQHF,TGCGCCAGCAGCCAAACAGGGGGCAATCAGCCCCAGCATTTT
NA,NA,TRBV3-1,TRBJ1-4,CASSQGQGFEKLFF,TGTGCCAGCAGCCAAGGGCAGGGGTTTGAAAAACTGTTTTTT